One sample yielded the 18 T cell receptor beta chains listed below, sequenced in a study of blood T cell repertoires in COVID-19. Assay used: immunoSEQ multiplex PCR; TCRdb lists only in-frame clones, some missing. This sample carries roughly 200,000 clones, roughly 80% of them seen once, and the ten largest clones take 4.4%. Sequenced material: peripheral blood. Receptors were obtained from a man aged 50 to 59 with active or convalescent COVID-19.

The J gene is TRBJ2-2, the V gene TRBV30; 8 bases map to TRBD1. CDR3 length: 15 residues. Germline lookup yields CDR1 GTSNPN and CDR2 SVGIG (reference sequence). V trimming: 0 bases; J trimming: 6 bases; junction bases outside the gene matches: 6. The CDR3 DNA reads as TGTGCCTGGAGTGTACTTGACAGGGGACCCGGGGAGCTGTTTTTT. It translates to CAWSVLDRGPGELFF.

This rearrangement joins TRBV18 to TRBJ1-1; a weak D match, TRBD1 (5 bases). The CDR3 spans 16 residues. The V and J ends lost 1 base and 3 bases respectively, with 15 bases between them. Germline CDR1 KGHSH, CDR2 LQKENI. Here the CDR3 DNA reads TGTGCCAGCTCACCACGGCTTCCCCCGGGGGACACTGAAGCTTTCTTT. Protein sequence: CASSPRLPPGDTEAFF.

The chain recombines TRBV5-1 with TRBJ1-4; D may be TRBD1 (5 bases). The CDR3 covers 14 residues. V was trimmed by 0 bases and J by 7 bases, leaving 10 bases between them. Germline V lookup: CDR1 SGHRS, CDR2 YFSETQ. CDR3 nucleotides: TGCGCCAGCAGCTTGGAGGGGCGCGTTGAAAAACTGTTTTTT. Translation: CASSLEGRVEKLFF.

V and J are TRBV6-5 and TRBJ2-1; TRBD1 agrees at 7 bases. Trimming removed 7 bases from V and 3 bases from J; junction bases left unmatched: 6. The CDR3 runs 14 residues. Per germline, CDR1 MNHEY and CDR2 SVGAGI. The CDR3 sequence: CASIGQDNYNEQFF. DNA of the CDR3: TGTGCCAGCATAGGACAGGACAACTACAATGAGCAGTTCTTC.

This clone appeared a single time. The V and J genes are TRBV28 and TRBJ1-2; 7 nucleotides match TRBD1. Trimming removed 3 bases from V and 8 bases from J; junction bases left unmatched: 9. The CDR3 extends over 14 amino acids. Germline CDR1 reads MDHEN; CDR2 reads SYDVKM. The CDR3 loop is CASSFPGTVYGYTF. DNA for the CDR3: TGTGCCAGCAGTTTCCCCGGGACAGTCTACGGCTACACCTTC.

The J gene is TRBJ2-3, the V gene TRBV9; TRBD2 aligns across 8 bases. The ends lost 1 base at V and 3 bases at J; junction bases unmatched: 7. The CDR3 is made up of 16 amino acids. Germline values: CDR1 SGDLS, CDR2 YYNGEE. The CDR3 region is CASSVRRGGGTDTQYF. The CDR3 bases are TGTGCCAGCAGCGTAAGGCGGGGCGGGGGGACAGATACGCAGTATTTT. Supplemented by reference TRBV9 and TRBJ2-3, the full variable domain reads DSGVTQTPKHLITATGQRVTLRCSPRSGDLSVYWYQQSLDQGLQFLIQYYNGEERAKGNILERFSAQQFPDLHSELNLSSLELGDSALYFCASSVRRGGGTDTQYFGPGTRLTVL.

DNA for the CDR3: TGTGCCAGCAGCTCTTCTAACAGGGGGCTCGCAGATACGCAGTATTTT. As protein: CASSSSNRGLADTQYF. This rearrangement joins TRBV5-6 to TRBJ2-3, with 9 bases aligning to TRBD1. V was pared by 3 bases and J by 4 bases, with 9 bases of the junction left unmatched. This CDR3 is built from 16 residues. The germline V gene encodes CDR1 SGHDT and CDR2 YYEEEE. The variable domain in full, completed from reference TRBV5-6 and TRBJ2-3, reads DAGVTQSPTHLIKTRGQQVTLRCSPKSGHDTVSWYQQALGQGPQFIFQYYEEEERQRGNFPDRFSGHQFPNYSSELNVNALLLGDSALYLCASSSSNRGLADTQYFGPGTRLTVL.

This chain joins TRBV28 and TRBJ2-2; 7 bases are shared with TRBD1. CDR1 and CDR2 from the germline V gene are MDHEN and SYDVKM. CDR3 size: 15 residues. V lost 4 bases and J lost 2; bases outside the gene matches: 4. The CDR3 here is CASSSGQLNTGELFF. The CDR3 nucleotides read TGTGCCAGCAGTTCGGGACAGCTTAACACCGGGGAGCTGTTTTTT.

This rearrangement joins TRBV20-1 to TRBJ2-3, with 7 nucleotides matching TRBD1. The CDR3 totals 11 residues. In germline, CDR1 is DFQATT, CDR2 SNEGSKA (reference sequence). With V trimmed by 8 bases and J by 3 bases, 2 bases remained unmatched. The CDR3 DNA reads TGCAGTCAACAGGGGACAGATACGCAGTATTTT. It codes for CSQQGTDTQYF.

This clone was counted ten times or more. The rearrangement links TRBV30 to TRBJ1-3; tentatively, D is TRBD1 (5 bases). V gave up 2 bases and J gave up 1 base, with 9 bases separating them. This CDR3 is 14 amino acids long. Germline CDR1 reads GTSNPN; CDR2 reads SVGIG (reference sequence). The CDR3 loop is CAWSRGSSGNTIYF. For the CDR3, the DNA is TGTGCCTGGAGTAGGGGAAGTTCTGGAAACACCATATATTTT. Full variable domain (outside the CDR3, taken from reference TRBV30 and TRBJ1-3): SQTIHQWPATLVQPVGSPLSLECTVEGTSNPNLYWYRQAAGRGLQLLFYSVGIGQISSEVPQNLSASRPQDRQFILSSKKLLLSDSGFYLCAWSRGSSGNTIYFGEGSWLTVV.

This clone was recorded only once. The chain joins TRBV28 to TRBJ1-2, with D unresolved. With 7 bases removed from V and 4 bases from J, the gap between germline ends came to 13 bases. The CDR3 runs to 13 residues. Germline loops: CDR1 MDHEN, CDR2 SYDVKM. The CDR3 DNA reads as TGTGCCAGCAAGAAAGACGGGGTCTATGGCTACACCTTC. This codes for CASKKDGVYGYTF.

The chain is built from TRBV7-8 and TRBJ1-3, with D possibly matching TRBD1 (6 bases). The germline V gene has CDR1 SGHVS and CDR2 FQNEAQ. The CDR3 sequence is 15 residues long. V was cut by 5 bases and J by 0 bases, with 11 bases left in between. Here the CDR3 DNA reads TGTGCCAGCAGCGGGGACACGAGCTCTGGAAACACCATATATTTT. Its translation: CASSGDTSSGNTIYF.

The chain links TRBV30 to TRBJ2-3, with 8 positions matching TRBD1. CDR3 length: 15 residues. Germline trimming cut 1 base from V and 6 bases from J; bases unmatched to any gene: 9. Germline V gene sequence: CDR1 GTSNPN, CDR2 SVGIG (reference sequence). This CDR3 is CAWSEGQGALDTQYF. In DNA, the CDR3 is TGTGCCTGGAGTGAAGGCCAGGGGGCGCTGGATACGCAGTATTTT.

The DNA of the CDR3 is TGTGCCAGCAGCGCGGGAGACGGTCAGCCCCAGCATTTT. Translating gives CASSAGDGQPQHF. The V call is TRBV3-1 (or the pseudogene TRBV3-2), the J call TRBJ1-5; D is ambiguous. Germline V gene data show CDR1 as LGHDT and CDR2 as YNNKEL (reference sequence). This CDR3 has 13 residues. Trimming shortened V by 5 bases and J by 6 bases, and 11 bases separated the two germline ends.

This clone has a count of ten or more. The chain carries TRBV28 and TRBJ1-5; D uncertain. V was trimmed by 6 bases and J by 4 bases, leaving 7 bases between them. The CDR3 is 12 residues long. Germline V gene sequence: CDR1 MDHEN, CDR2 SYDVKM. CDR3 amino acids: CASSFFNQPQHF. The CDR3 nucleotides read TGTGCCAGCAGCTTCTTTAATCAGCCCCAGCATTTT. Based on the CDR3 plus reference TRBV28 and TRBJ1-5, the full variable domain is DVKVTQSSRYLVKRTGEKVFLECVQDMDHENMFWYRQDPGLGLRLIYFSYDVKMKEKGDIPEGYSVSREKKERFSLILESASTNQTSMYLCASSFFNQPQHFGDGTRLSIL.

The chain employs TRBV20-1 and TRBJ1-2; possible D gene TRBD1, 5 bases. The germline V and J ends were trimmed by 3 bases and 6 bases, with 11 bases remaining between them. The CDR3 covers 12 residues. The V gene's germline CDR1 is DFQATT and CDR2 SNEGSKA (reference sequence). The CDR3 sequence: CSASVLGHGYTF. DNA of the CDR3: TGCAGTGCTAGTGTTCTGGGGCATGGCTACACCTTC.

The rearrangement joins TRBV6-6 to TRBJ1-4, with unresolved D. Deletions cut 8 bases from V and 8 bases from J, with 15 bases between. The CDR3 length is 13 residues. The germline V gene has CDR1 MNHNY and CDR2 SVGAGI (reference sequence). The CDR3, as DNA: TGTGCCAGCGCATACCGGGGTGGAGAAAAACTGTTTTTT. Its translation: CASAYRGGEKLFF.

This rearrangement joins TRBV29-1 to TRBJ2-3, with 8 bases matching TRBD2. The germline CDR1 and CDR2 sequences are SQVTM and ANQGSEA. V gave up 7 bases and J gave up 2 bases; unmatched junction bases: 11. This CDR3 has 15 amino acids. CDR3 loop: CSALRRGGSTDTQYF. The CDR3 bases are TGCAGCGCCCTCCGCCGCGGGGGGTCCACAGATACGCAGTATTTT.